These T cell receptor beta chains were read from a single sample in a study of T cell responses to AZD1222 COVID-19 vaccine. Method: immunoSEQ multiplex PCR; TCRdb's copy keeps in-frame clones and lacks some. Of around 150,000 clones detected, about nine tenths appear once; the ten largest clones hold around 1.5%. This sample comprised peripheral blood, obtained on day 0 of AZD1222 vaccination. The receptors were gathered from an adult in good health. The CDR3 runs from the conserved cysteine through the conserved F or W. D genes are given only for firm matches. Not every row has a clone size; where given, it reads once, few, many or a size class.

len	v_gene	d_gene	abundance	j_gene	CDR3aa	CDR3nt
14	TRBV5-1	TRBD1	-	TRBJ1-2	CASSTGTAFYGYTF	TGCGCCAGCAGCACCGGGACAGCCTTCTATGGCTACACCTTC
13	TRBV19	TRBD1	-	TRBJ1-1	CASSAQGAVEAFF	TGTGCCAGTAGTGCACAGGGGGCCGTTGAAGCTTTCTTT
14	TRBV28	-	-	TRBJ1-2	CASRAPGTDYGYTF	TGTGCCAGCAGGGCCCCCGGGACGGACTATGGCTACACCTTC
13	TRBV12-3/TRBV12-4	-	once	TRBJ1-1	CASRDGLNTEAFF	TGTGCCAGCAGGGACGGCTTGAACACTGAAGCTTTCTTT
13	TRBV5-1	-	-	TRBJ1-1	CATGVVGGTEAFF	TGCGCCACGGGTGTTGTAGGAGGCACTGAAGCTTTCTTT
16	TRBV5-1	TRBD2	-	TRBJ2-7	CASSLLASGGSTKQYF	TGCGCCAGCAGCTTGCTCGCTAGCGGGGGAAGTACGAAGCAGTACTTC
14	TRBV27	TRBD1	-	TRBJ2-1	CASSPGTGGREQFF	TGTGCCAGCAGCCCCGGGACAGGGGGCAGGGAGCAGTTCTTC
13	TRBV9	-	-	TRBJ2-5	CASSTGSRETQYF	TGTGCCAGCAGCACAGGATCACGAGAGACCCAGTACTTC
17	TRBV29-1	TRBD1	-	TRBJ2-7	CSVGTGDQIALTYEQYF	TGCAGCGTGGGGACAGGGGACCAGATCGCCCTCACCTACGAGCAGTACTTC
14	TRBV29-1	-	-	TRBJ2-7	CSVEDGSSSYEQYF	TGCAGCGTTGAAGATGGTAGCTCCTCCTACGAGCAGTACTTC
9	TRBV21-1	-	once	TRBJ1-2	CASSFRYTF	TGTGCCAGCAGCTTCCGCTACACCTTC
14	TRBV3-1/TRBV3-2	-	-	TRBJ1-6	CASSPGQNNSPLHF	TGTGCCAGCAGCCCCGGACAGAATAATTCACCCCTCCACTTT
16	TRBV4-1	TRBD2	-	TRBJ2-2	CASSQRDYPNTGELFF	TGCGCCAGCAGCCAGAGGGACTATCCGAACACCGGGGAGCTGTTTTTT
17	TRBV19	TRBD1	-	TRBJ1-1	CASSMSAGGEGGTEAFF	TGTGCCAGTAGTATGTCGGCAGGGGGTGAGGGAGGAACTGAAGCTTTCTTT
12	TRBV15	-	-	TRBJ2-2	CATRGGTGELFF	TGTGCCACCAGAGGCGGGACCGGGGAGCTGTTTTTT
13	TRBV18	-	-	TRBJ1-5	CASSPTEDQPQHF	TGTGCCAGCTCACCTACAGAGGATCAGCCCCAGCATTTT
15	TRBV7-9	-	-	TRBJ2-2	CASSLGGALTGELFF	TGTGCCAGCAGCTTAGGCGGGGCGCTCACCGGGGAGCTGTTTTTT
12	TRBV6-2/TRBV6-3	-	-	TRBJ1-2	CASSRGYSGYTF	TGTGCCAGCAGTCGAGGGTACTCTGGCTACACCTTC
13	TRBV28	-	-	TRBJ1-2	CASSSNRVWGYTF	TGTGCCAGCAGTTCAAACAGGGTCTGGGGCTACACCTTC
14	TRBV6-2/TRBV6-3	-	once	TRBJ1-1	CASSGRQDGTEAFF	TGTGCCAGCAGTGGCCGGCAGGACGGCACTGAAGCTTTCTTT
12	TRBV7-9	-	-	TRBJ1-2	CASRRGNYGYTF	TGTGCCAGCAGGAGGGGGAACTATGGCTACACCTTC
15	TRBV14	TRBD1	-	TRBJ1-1	CASREKGTGNTEAFF	TGTGCCAGCAGAGAAAAGGGGACAGGGAACACTGAAGCTTTCTTT
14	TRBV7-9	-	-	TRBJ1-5	CASSLEGGNQPQHF	TGTGCCAGCAGCTTAGAGGGGGGCAATCAGCCCCAGCATTTT
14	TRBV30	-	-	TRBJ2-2	CAWSGGPNTGELFF	TGTGCCTGGAGCGGGGGACCGAACACCGGGGAGCTGTTTTTT
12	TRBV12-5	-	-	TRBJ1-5	CASGGIDQPQHF	TGTGCTAGTGGTGGCATTGATCAGCCCCAGCATTTT
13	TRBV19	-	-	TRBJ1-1	CASSPPGPTEAFF	TGTGCCAGTAGTCCCCCCGGGCCAACTGAAGCTTTCTTT
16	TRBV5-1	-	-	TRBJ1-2	CASSRTDDSDNYGYTF	TGCGCCAGCAGCCGTACCGATGACAGTGATAACTATGGCTACACCTTC
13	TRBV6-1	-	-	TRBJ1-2	CASSDPGNYGYTF	TGTGCCAGCAGTGACCCAGGGAACTATGGCTACACCTTC
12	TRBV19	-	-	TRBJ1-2	CASSTRLYGYTF	TGTGCCAGTAGTACGAGACTATATGGCTACACCTTC
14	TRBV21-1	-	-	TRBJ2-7	CASSLRTGGCEQYF	TGTGCCAGCAGCTTAAGGACAGGGGGCTGCGAGCAGTACTTC
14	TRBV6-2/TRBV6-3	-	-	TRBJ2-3	CASSYTTGIDTQYF	TGTGCCAGCAGTTACACGACAGGCATAGATACGCAGTATTTT
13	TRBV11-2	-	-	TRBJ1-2	CASSLRAGYGYTF	TGTGCCAGCAGCTTAAGGGCAGGCTATGGCTACACCTTC
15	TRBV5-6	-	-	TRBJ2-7	CASSQSGWNFNEQYF	TGTGCCAGCAGCCAGAGTGGGTGGAATTTCAACGAGCAGTACTTC
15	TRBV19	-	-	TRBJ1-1	CASSYRELSNTEAFF	TGTGCCAGTAGTTACAGGGAACTATCGAACACTGAAGCTTTCTTT
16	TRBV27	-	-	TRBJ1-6	CASSFKGSPPNSPLHF	TGTGCCAGCAGTTTTAAGGGTTCCCCCCCTAATTCACCCCTCCACTTT
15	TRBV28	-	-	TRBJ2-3	CASSSGPGGTDTQYF	TGTGCCAGCAGTTCGGGACCCGGAGGCACAGATACGCAGTATTTT
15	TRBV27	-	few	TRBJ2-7	CASSLSGWSSYEQYF	TGTGCCAGCAGTTTATCCGGCTGGAGCTCCTACGAGCAGTACTTC
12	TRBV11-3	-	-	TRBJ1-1	CASSNGDTEAFF	TGTGCCAGCAGCAATGGGGACACTGAAGCTTTCTTT
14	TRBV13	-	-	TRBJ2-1	CASSSSQGSDEQFF	TGTGCCAGCAGCTCCTCCCAGGGGAGCGATGAGCAGTTCTTC
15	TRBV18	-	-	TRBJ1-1	CASSPAAHMNTEAFF	TGTGCCAGCTCACCAGCCGCCCACATGAACACTGAAGCTTTCTTT
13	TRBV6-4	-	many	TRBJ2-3	CASSAGDTDTQYF	TGTGCCAGCAGTGCGGGAGACACAGATACGCAGTATTTT
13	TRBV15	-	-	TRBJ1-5	CATSRDPNQPQHF	TGTGCCACCAGCAGGGATCCTAATCAGCCCCAGCATTTT
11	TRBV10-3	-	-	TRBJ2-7	CAISALYEQYF	TGTGCCATCAGTGCTCTCTACGAGCAGTACTTC
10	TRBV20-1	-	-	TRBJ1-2	CSAKQLGYTF	TGCAGTGCCAAGCAGCTTGGCTACACCTTC
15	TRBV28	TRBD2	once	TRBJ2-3	CASTPSGISEDTQYF	TGTGCCAGCACACCTAGCGGGATAAGTGAAGATACGCAGTATTTT
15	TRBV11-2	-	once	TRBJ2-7	CASSESAGMAYEQYF	TGTGCCAGCAGCGAAAGCGCCGGGATGGCCTACGAGCAGTACTTC
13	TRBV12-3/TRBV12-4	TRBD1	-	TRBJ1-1	CASSSTGATEAFF	TGTGCCAGCAGTTCCACAGGGGCCACTGAAGCTTTCTTT
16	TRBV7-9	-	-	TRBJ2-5	CASSLAGRSVGETQYF	TGTGCCAGCAGCTTAGCGGGGAGATCAGTAGGAGAGACCCAGTACTTC
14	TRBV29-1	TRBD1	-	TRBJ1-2	CSVEGGGEGYGYTF	TGCAGCGTTGAAGGAGGGGGCGAGGGCTATGGCTACACCTTC
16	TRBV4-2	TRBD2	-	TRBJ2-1	CASSQDTSGGASEQFF	TGTGCCAGCAGCCAGGATACTAGCGGGGGGGCAAGTGAGCAGTTCTTC
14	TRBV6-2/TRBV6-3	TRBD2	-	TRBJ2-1	CASSGLAGGNEQFF	TGTGCCAGCAGCGGACTAGCGGGAGGCAATGAGCAGTTCTTC
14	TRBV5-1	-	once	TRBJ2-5	CASSPLATQETQYF	TGCGCCAGCAGCCCTTTGGCGACGCAAGAGACCCAGTACTTC
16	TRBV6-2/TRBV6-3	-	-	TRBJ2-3	CASSYASRRDTDTQYF	TGTGCCAGCAGTTACGCTAGCAGGAGGGACACAGATACGCAGTATTTT